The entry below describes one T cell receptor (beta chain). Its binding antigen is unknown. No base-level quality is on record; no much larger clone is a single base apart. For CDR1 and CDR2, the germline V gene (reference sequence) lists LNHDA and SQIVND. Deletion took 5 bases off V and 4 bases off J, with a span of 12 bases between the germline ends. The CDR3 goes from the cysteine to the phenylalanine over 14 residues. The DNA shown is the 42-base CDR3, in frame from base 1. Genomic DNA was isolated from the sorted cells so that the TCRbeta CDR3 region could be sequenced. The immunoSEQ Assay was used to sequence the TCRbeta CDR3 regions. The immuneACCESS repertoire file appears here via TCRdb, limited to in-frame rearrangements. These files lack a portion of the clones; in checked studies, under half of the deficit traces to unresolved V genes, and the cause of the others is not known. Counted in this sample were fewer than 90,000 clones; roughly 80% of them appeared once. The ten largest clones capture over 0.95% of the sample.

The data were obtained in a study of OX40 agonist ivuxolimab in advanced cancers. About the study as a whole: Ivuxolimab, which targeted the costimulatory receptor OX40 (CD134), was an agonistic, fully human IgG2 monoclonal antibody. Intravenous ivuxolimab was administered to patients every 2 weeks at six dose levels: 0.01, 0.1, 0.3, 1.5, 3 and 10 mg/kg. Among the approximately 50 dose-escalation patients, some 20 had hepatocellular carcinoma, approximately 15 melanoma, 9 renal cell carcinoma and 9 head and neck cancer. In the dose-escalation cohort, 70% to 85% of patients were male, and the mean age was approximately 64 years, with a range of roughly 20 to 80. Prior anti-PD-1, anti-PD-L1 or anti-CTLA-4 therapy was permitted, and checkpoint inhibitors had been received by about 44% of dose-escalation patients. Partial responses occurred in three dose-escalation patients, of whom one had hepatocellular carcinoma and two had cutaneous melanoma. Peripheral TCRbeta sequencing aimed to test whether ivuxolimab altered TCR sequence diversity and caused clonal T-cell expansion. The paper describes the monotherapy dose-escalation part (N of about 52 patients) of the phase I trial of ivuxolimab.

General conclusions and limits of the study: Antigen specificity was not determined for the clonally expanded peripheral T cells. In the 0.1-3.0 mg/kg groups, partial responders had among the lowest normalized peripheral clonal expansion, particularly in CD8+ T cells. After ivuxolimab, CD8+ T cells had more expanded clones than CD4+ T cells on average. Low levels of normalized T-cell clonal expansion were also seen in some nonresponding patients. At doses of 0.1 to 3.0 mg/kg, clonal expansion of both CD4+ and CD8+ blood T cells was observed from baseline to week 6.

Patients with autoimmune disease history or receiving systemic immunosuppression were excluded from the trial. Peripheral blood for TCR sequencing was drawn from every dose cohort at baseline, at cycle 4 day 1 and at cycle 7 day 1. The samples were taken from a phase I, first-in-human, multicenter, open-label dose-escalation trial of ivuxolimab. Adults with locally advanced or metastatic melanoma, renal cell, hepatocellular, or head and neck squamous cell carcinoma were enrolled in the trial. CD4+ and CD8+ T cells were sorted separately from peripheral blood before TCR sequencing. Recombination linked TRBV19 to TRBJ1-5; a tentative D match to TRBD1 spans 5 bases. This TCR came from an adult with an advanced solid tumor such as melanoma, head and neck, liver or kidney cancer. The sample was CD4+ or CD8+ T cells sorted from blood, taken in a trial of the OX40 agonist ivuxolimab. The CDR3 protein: CASSVQGANQPQHF. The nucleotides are TGTGCCAGTAGTGTTCAAGGGGCTAATCAGCCCCAGCATTTT.